The 13 T cell receptor beta chains in this list originate from one sample, sequenced in a study of post-analysis software for immune sequencing data. cDNA libraries for TCR beta contained unique molecular identifiers. MiXCR, run by TCRdb on the PCR reads, gives a single entry per CDR3 protein. The data hold roughly 540,000 distinct CDR3 sequences, with around a third observed a single time. Whole-study findings and limits: When patients were compared with controls, about 5 TRBV segments were more frequent, TRBV5-6, TRBV5-1 and TRBV20-1 among them.

These TCRs' antigens remain unknown. Sequenced input: blood. The receptors derive from a girl aged 2-17 years with multiple sclerosis.

This clonotype was counted between two and nine times. This chain connects TRBV6-4 to TRBJ2-3; tentative D call: TRBD2 (6 bases). CDR1 and CDR2 (germline): MRHNA, SNTAGT. V lost 11 bases and J lost 3, with 15 bases in between. The CDR3 is made up of 13 amino acids. The CDR3 sequence is CASAGSRTDTQYF. CDR3 DNA: TGTGCCTCAGCGGGTAGTAGGACAGATACGCAGTATTTT.

This clonotype was counted at least ten times. The V gene is TRBV15, the J gene TRBJ2-3; perhaps D is TRBD1 or TRBD2 (5 bases each). This CDR3 contains 15 residues. Germline V gene lookup returns CDR1 LNHNV and CDR2 YYDKDF (reference sequence). Trimming took off 4 bases at V and 0 bases at J, with 11 bases between the two ends. DNA of the CDR3: TGTGCCACCAGCAACCCCCGGGACAGCACAGATACGCAGTATTTT. Protein product: CATSNPRDSTDTQYF.

For this clonotype: This may be a read error, as it is one base from a much larger clone. The genes are TRBV12-3 or TRBV12-4 and TRBJ2-5, with a weak D call TRBD1 (6 bases). Trimming removed 5 bases at V and 5 bases at J, with 18 bases between. The CDR3 contains 15 residues. CDR3 residues: CASSHIMGARETQYF. The CDR3 DNA reads TGTGCCAGCAGTCACATCATGGGGGCCCGGGAGACCCAGTACTTC.

This chain uses TRBV27 with TRBJ2-5; perhaps TRBD1 as D (5 bases). Germline V gives CDR1 MNHEY, CDR2 SMNVEV (reference sequence). Trimming took 3 bases from V and 8 from J, leaving 13 bases between them. CDR3 length: 13 amino acids. CDR3 sequence (DNA): TGTGCCAGCAGTTTGATCGGCCAGGGAACCCAGTACTTC. Translation gives CASSLIGQGTQYF.

The chain links TRBV15 to TRBJ1-4, with TRBD1 as a possible D gene (5 bases). Germline-derived CDR1 and CDR2 are LNHNV and YYDKDF (reference sequence). This CDR3 is 15 amino acids long. Between the trimmed V and J ends, which lost 3 bases and 2 bases, there was a span of 10 bases. The CDR3 reads CATSSGGGTNEKLFF. CDR3 bases: TGTGCCACCAGCAGCGGGGGAGGCACTAATGAAAAACTGTTTTTT.

V gene TRBV2 combines with J gene TRBJ1-1; D is unclear. The length of the CDR3 is 12 residues. Trimming removed 3 bases at V and 7 bases at J, with 9 bases between. Germline assignment: CDR1 SNHLY and CDR2 FYNNEI. DNA of the CDR3: TGTGCCAGCAGTGACAGAACAAGTGAAGCTTTCTTT. This sequence encodes CASSDRTSEAFF.

Comment on this clonotype: It may be a read error: a sequence one base away is much more abundant. The V gene is TRBV10-3, the J gene TRBJ2-7, with D unresolved. V was shortened by 1 base and J by 9 bases, with 10 bases between the two germline ends. The germline V gene encodes CDR1 ENHRY and CDR2 SYGVKD. The CDR3 has 12 amino acids. CDR3 DNA: TGTGCCATCAGTGAGTTAAGGGATCGGCAGTACTTC. Protein sequence: CAISELRDRQYF.

This clonotype was found many times. This chain links TRBV6-6 with TRBJ2-1; TRBD2 aligns across 12 bases. There are 18 residues in the CDR3. Per the germline V gene, CDR1 is MNHNY and CDR2 is SVGAGI (reference sequence). V shed 0 bases, J shed 4 bases, and the junction held 7 bases outside the gene matches. CDR3 nucleotide sequence: TGTGCCAGCAGTTACTCGGACCCTAGCGGGGGGGTTTACAATGAGCAGTTCTTC. As protein: CASSYSDPSGGVYNEQFF.

This clonotype turned up a few times. J is TRBJ2-1 and V is TRBV20-1; D may correspond to TRBD1 or TRBD2 (6 bases each). V dropped 5 bases and J dropped 5 bases, with 28 bases sitting between them. The CDR3 length is 18 residues. Germline CDR1 is DFQATT and CDR2 is SNEGSKA (reference sequence). The CDR3 sequence is CSASLSRGGQIFNNEQFF. The CDR3 nucleotides read TGCAGTGCTTCCCTGAGTCGAGGGGGGCAAATTTTTAACAATGAGCAGTTCTTC.

This chain connects TRBV10-3 to TRBJ1-6; a possible D gene is TRBD1 (6 bases). The V gene's germline CDR1 is ENHRY and CDR2 SYGVKD. This CDR3 is built from 17 residues. V lost 3 bases and J 6 bases, leaving 18 bases between the germline ends. CDR3 coding DNA: TGTGCCATCAGTGACAAGGCAGGGGCTACTTTTAATTCACCCCTCCACTTT. Amino acids: CAISDKAGATFNSPLHF.

This clonotype was counted at least ten times. CDR3 DNA: TGTGCCAGCAGTCCCGGACACCTTGGATTCTCCCAAGAGACCCAGTACTTC. As protein: CASSPGHLGFSQETQYF. The chain links TRBV6-5 to TRBJ2-5; tentatively, D is TRBD1 (5 bases). Between the trimmed V and J ends, which lost 5 bases and 1 base, there was a span of 20 bases. This CDR3 is 17 amino acids long. CDR1 and CDR2 (germline): MNHEY, SVGAGI.

The CDR3 bases are TGCGCCAGCAGCGGCAGACTGAACTATGGCTACACCTTC. This sequence encodes CASSGRLNYGYTF. The V call is TRBV5-1, the J call TRBJ1-2, with no clear D. Germline-derived CDR1 and CDR2 are SGHRS and YFSETQ. The CDR3 length is 13 residues. Trimming removed 4 bases from V and 2 bases from J, with 9 bases in between.

The J gene is TRBJ2-1, the V gene TRBV20-1; tentatively, D is TRBD2 (6 bases). The CDR3 contains 15 residues. Germline-derived CDR1 and CDR2 are DFQATT and SNEGSKA (reference sequence). V was shortened by 5 bases and J by 6 bases, with 20 bases between the two germline ends. The CDR3 sequence is CSAGTTSGWGNEQFF. The CDR3 DNA is TGCAGTGCTGGTACGACTAGTGGGTGGGGCAATGAGCAGTTCTTC.